What follows are 22 T cell receptor beta chains derived from one specimen sequenced in a study of radiation and T cells in renal cell carcinoma. Some clones are missing from TCRdb's copy, which holds only in-frame ones; the method was immunoSEQ multiplex PCR. The table includes 130,000 to 150,000 clones, about 86% detected once. Indicated time point: blood 4 weeks post-SBRT, at nephrectomy. Stated treatment: 15 Gy SBRT to primary tumor, nephrectomy 4 weeks later. This material consisted of blood, taken from a patient whose treatment included radiotherapy and nephrectomy. The receptor source for this set is a woman aged 50 to 60 with renal cell carcinoma.

The V call is TRBV7-9, the J call TRBJ2-1, with 9 bases aligning to TRBD2. This CDR3 contains 15 residues. J was trimmed by 4 bases and V by 1 base; bases with no gene match: 2. Germline V gives CDR1 SEHNR, CDR2 FQNEAQ (reference sequence). The CDR3 spells CASSLGSGGYNEQFF. The DNA of the CDR3 is TGTGCCAGCAGCTTAGGGAGCGGGGGGTACAATGAGCAGTTCTTC.

This clone came up a few times. V is TRBV20-1 and J is TRBJ1-1; D gene uncertain. The germline CDR1 and CDR2 sequences are DFQATT and SNEGSKA (reference sequence). This CDR3 has 10 residues. With 5 bases removed from V and 7 bases from J, the gap between germline ends came to 8 bases. The CDR3 is CSARRVEAFF. In DNA form, the CDR3 reads TGCAGTGCTCGGCGGGTTGAAGCTTTCTTT.

This clone was observed a few times. This chain uses TRBV6-5 with TRBJ1-5, with D hard to call. V lost 6 bases and J 6 bases, leaving 9 bases between the germline ends. CDR1 is MNHEY and CDR2 is SVGAGI in the germline V gene. The length of the CDR3 is 12 residues. CDR3 sequence: CASRSVGQPQHF. Written as DNA, the CDR3 is TGTGCCAGCAGGTCGGTGGGTCAGCCCCAGCATTTT.

The CDR3 reads CASSQLRLYEQYF. The CDR3 DNA sequence: TGTGCCAGCAGCCAACTACGGCTTTACGAGCAGTACTTC. The gene calls are TRBV14 and TRBJ2-7; no firm D call. The germline V and J ends were trimmed by 2 bases and 4 bases, with 9 bases remaining between them. This CDR3 has 13 residues. The germline V gene has CDR1 SGHDN and CDR2 FVKESK.

CDR3 loop: CASSTAGPSNQPQHF. CDR3 in DNA: TGTGCCAGTAGTACGGCAGGCCCTAGCAATCAGCCCCAGCATTTT. The chain carries TRBV19 and TRBJ1-5; D call uncertain. Trimming pared 4 bases from V and 0 bases from J, leaving 10 bases between. The CDR3 is 15 residues long. CDR1 is LNHDA and CDR2 is SQIVND in the germline V gene (reference sequence). Drawing the rest from reference TRBV19 and TRBJ1-5, the complete variable domain is DGGITQSPKYLFRKEGQNVTLSCEQNLNHDAMYWYRQDPGQGLRLIYYSQIVNDFQKGDIAEGYSVSREKKESFPLTVTSAQKNPTAFYLCASSTAGPSNQPQHFGDGTRLSIL.

This clone has just one count. This rearrangement joins TRBV6-6 to TRBJ2-3, with TRBD2 matching 10 bases. The trim removed 8 bases at V and 3 bases at J, leaving 5 bases unmatched. CDR3 length: 14 residues. Germline CDR1 is MNHNY and CDR2 is SVGAGI (reference sequence). The CDR3 reads CASWTSGGTDTQYF. In nucleotides, the CDR3 is TGTGCCAGCTGGACTAGCGGAGGGACAGATACGCAGTATTTT.

This rearrangement joins TRBV5-4 to TRBJ2-4, with D possibly being TRBD1 (5 bases). Trimming removed 4 bases at V and 0 bases at J, with 14 bases between. This CDR3 is 16 amino acids long. CDR1 and CDR2 from the germline V gene are SGHNT and YYREEE (reference sequence). The CDR3 is CASSPDSVLAKNIQYF. The CDR3 DNA is TGTGCCAGCAGCCCCGACAGTGTCTTAGCCAAAAACATTCAGTACTTC.

The chain uses TRBV10-1 and TRBJ2-5; D might be TRBD1 or TRBD2, each matching 5 bases. The V gene's germline CDR1 is WNHNN and CDR2 SYGVQD (reference sequence). V was cut by 0 bases and J by 1 base, with 9 bases left in between. The CDR3 has 15 amino acids. The DNA of the CDR3 is TGCGCCAGCAGTGAGTCGGGGACGGCCCAAGAGACCCAGTACTTC. Encoded protein: CASSESGTAQETQYF.

This chain joins TRBV28 and TRBJ2-1, with D possibly being TRBD1 (5 bases). The CDR3 sequence is 12 residues long. CDR1 is MDHEN, CDR2 SYDVKM, per germline. The germline V and J ends were trimmed by 6 bases and 8 bases, with 11 bases remaining between them. CDR3 bases: TGTGCCAGCAGCCTTAGGGGCGATGAGCAGTTCTTC. Translation gives CASSLRGDEQFF.

The V call is TRBV20-1, the J call TRBJ1-2; tentatively, D is TRBD1 (5 bases). Germline V gene lookup returns CDR1 DFQATT and CDR2 SNEGSKA (reference sequence). V was pared by 7 bases and J by 9 bases, with 15 bases between. The CDR3 consists of 11 residues. CDR3 sequence: CSVGAYESYTF. CDR3 bases: TGCAGTGTTGGGGCCTATGAAAGCTACACCTTC.

DNA of the CDR3: TGTGCCAGCAGCTTATGTGGTCCTGGCGGGAGGGTGCTGGGCGAGCAGTACTTC. This codes for CASSLCGPGGRVLGEQYF. The chain recombines TRBV11-3 with TRBJ2-7; 9 positions agree with TRBD2. The CDR3 spans 18 residues. The ends lost 2 bases at V and 6 bases at J; junction bases unmatched: 17. Germline CDR1 and CDR2: SGHNT and YENEEA.

The chain's CDR3 is CASSTWVTGELFF. The CDR3 region has the DNA TGTGCCAGCAGTACTTGGGTCACCGGGGAGCTGTTTTTT. The chain links TRBV6-5 to TRBJ2-2; D is unresolved. The germline V and J ends were trimmed by 5 bases and 4 bases, with 8 bases remaining between them. CDR3 length equals 13 residues. CDR1 MNHEY and CDR2 SVGAGI come from the germline V gene.

V usage is TRBV5-1 and J usage is TRBJ2-7; 8 nucleotides agree with TRBD1. The CDR3 consists of 14 residues. Germline V lookup: CDR1 SGHRS, CDR2 YFSETQ. Trimming removed 0 bases from V and 6 bases from J; junction bases left unmatched: 5. CDR3 bases: TGCGCCAGCAGCTTGGCAGGGGGCCCGTCCGAGCAGTACTTC. Translating it yields CASSLAGGPSEQYF. Variable domain in full (rest from reference TRBV5-1 and TRBJ2-7): KAGVTQTPRYLIKTRGQQVTLSCSPISGHRSVSWYQQTPGQGLQFLFEYFSETQRNKGNFPGRFSGRQFSNSRSEMNVSTLELGDSALYLCASSLAGGPSEQYFGPGTRLTVT.

The chain joins TRBV4-1 to TRBJ2-3, with 8 bases that match TRBD1. J lost 0 bases, V lost 4 bases, and 6 bases had no gene match. This CDR3 is 16 amino acids long. CDR1 is MGHRA, CDR2 YSYEKL, per germline. The CDR3 reads CASSPEGQESTDTQYF. The DNA of the CDR3 is TGCGCCAGCAGCCCCGAGGGACAGGAGAGCACAGATACGCAGTATTTT.

The J gene is TRBJ2-7, the V gene TRBV9; D may be TRBD2 (6 bases). Germline V CDR1 and CDR2: SGDLS, YYNGEE. Trimming stripped 1 base from V and 0 bases from J, with 8 bases between. This CDR3 region has 14 residues. The CDR3 DNA is TGTGCCAGCAGCGTACGGGGGAGCTCCTACGAGCAGTACTTC. It codes for CASSVRGSSYEQYF.

V usage is TRBV11-2 and J usage is TRBJ1-2; no firm D call. Germline loops: CDR1 SGHAT, CDR2 FQNNGV. V shed 2 bases and J shed 2 bases, with 6 bases lying between them. This CDR3 comprises 13 residues. CDR3 coding DNA: TGTGCCAGCAGCTTACAGAAAAACTATGGCTACACCTTC. As protein: CASSLQKNYGYTF.

This rearrangement joins TRBV9 to TRBJ2-3; D may be TRBD2 (6 bases). In germline, CDR1 is SGDLS, CDR2 YYNGEE. This CDR3 region has 12 residues. V lost 3 bases and J 8 bases, leaving 10 bases between the germline ends. The CDR3 nucleotides are TGTGCCAGCAGCGACGGGGGTCGTACGCAGTATTTT. Protein: CASSDGGRTQYF.

The CDR3 nucleotides read TGTGCCACCAGCAGAGATCTGGTAGGACAGGGGGAAGAGACCCAGTACTTC. Protein product: CATSRDLVGQGEETQYF. The chain joins TRBV15 to TRBJ2-5; TRBD1 matches at 10 bases. The CDR3 runs 17 residues. J was trimmed by 3 bases and V by 0 bases; bases with no gene match: 7. CDR1 and CDR2 (germline): LNHNV, YYDKDF (reference sequence).

The chain links TRBV7-2 to TRBJ1-2; D remains unclear. Germline CDR1 is SGHTA and CDR2 is FQGNSA. This CDR3 contains 12 residues. Trimming removed 1 base at V and 4 bases at J, with 4 bases between. The CDR3 reads CASSLEVYGYTF. For the CDR3, the DNA is TGTGCCAGCAGCTTAGAAGTCTATGGCTACACCTTC. Complete variable domain (other parts from reference TRBV7-2 and TRBJ1-2): GAGVSQSPSNKVTEKGKDVELRCDPISGHTALYWYRQSLGQGLEFLIYFQGNSAPDKSGLPSDRFSAERTGGSVSTLTIQRTQQEDSAVYLCASSLEVYGYTFGSGTRLTVV.

The J gene is TRBJ1-4, the V gene TRBV2; 9 bases are shared with TRBD1. The V gene end was trimmed by 11 bases and the J gene end by 7 bases; junction bases not matched to a gene: 11. Germline V gene lookup returns CDR1 SNHLY and CDR2 FYNNEI. The CDR3 sequence is 14 residues long. The CDR3 reads CAGTSGTGSEKLFF. The CDR3 region has the DNA TGTGCCGGGACATCCGGGACAGGGAGTGAAAAACTGTTTTTT.

This chain links TRBV6-5 with TRBJ1-6; TRBD1 matches at 10 bases. The CDR3 spans 15 residues. The V and J ends lost 4 bases and 11 bases, in that order; junction bases with no gene match: 8. The germline V gene has CDR1 MNHEY and CDR2 SVGAGI. Here the CDR3 reads CASSSPGQGRTPLHF. The CDR3 DNA is TGTGCCAGCAGTTCTCCGGGACAGGGGAGGACACCCCTCCACTTT.

The chain carries TRBV19 and TRBJ2-3; D may be TRBD1 (6 bases). Trimming took off 4 bases at V and 1 base at J, with 12 bases between the two ends. The CDR3 runs 15 residues. The V gene's germline CDR1 is LNHDA and CDR2 SQIVND (reference sequence). The CDR3 sequence: CASSRDRSGTDTQYF. The CDR3 DNA sequence: TGTGCCAGTAGTAGAGACAGGAGTGGCACAGATACGCAGTATTTT.